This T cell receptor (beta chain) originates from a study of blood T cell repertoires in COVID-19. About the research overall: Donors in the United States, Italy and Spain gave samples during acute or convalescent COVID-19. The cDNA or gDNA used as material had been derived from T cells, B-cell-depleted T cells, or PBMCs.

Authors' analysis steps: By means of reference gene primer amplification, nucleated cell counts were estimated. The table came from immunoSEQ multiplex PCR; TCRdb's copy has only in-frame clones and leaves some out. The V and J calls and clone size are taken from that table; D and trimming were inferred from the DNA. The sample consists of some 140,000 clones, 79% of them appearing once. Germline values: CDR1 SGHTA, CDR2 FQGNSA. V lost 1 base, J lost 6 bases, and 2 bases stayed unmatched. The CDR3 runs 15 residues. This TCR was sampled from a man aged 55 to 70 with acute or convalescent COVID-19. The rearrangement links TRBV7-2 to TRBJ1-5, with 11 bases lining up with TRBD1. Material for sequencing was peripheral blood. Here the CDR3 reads CASSLVGTGGQPQHF. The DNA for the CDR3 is TGTGCCAGCAGCTTAGTGGGGACAGGGGGTCAGCCCCAGCATTTT.